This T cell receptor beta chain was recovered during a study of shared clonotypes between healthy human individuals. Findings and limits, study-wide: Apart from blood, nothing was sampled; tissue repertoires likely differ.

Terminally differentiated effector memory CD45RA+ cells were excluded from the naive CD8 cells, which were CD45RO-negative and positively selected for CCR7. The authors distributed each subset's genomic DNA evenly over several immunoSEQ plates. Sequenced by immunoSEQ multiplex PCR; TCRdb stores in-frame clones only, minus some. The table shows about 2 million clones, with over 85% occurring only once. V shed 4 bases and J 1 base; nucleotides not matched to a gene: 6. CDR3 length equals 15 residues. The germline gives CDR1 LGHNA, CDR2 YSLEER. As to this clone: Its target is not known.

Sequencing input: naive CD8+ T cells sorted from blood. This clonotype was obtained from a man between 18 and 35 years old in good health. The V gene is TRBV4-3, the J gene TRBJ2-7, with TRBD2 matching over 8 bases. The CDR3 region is CASSLLAESSYEQYF. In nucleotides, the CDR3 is TGCGCCAGCAGCCTACTAGCGGAGTCTTCCTACGAGCAGTACTTC.